The 25 T cell receptor beta chains presented below share a single source sample, sequenced in a study of CD8 T cells in Susac syndrome. The authors reverse transcribed roughly 0.5 to 1 ug RNA with random hexamers. Each CDR3 protein is one row after TCRdb ran MiXCR on the immunoSEQ multiplex PCR reads. This table holds under 200,000 distinct CDR3 sequences, 85% to 95% found once. Sequences were obtained from CD4+ T cells from PBMCs. All receptors derive from a human donor with Susac syndrome.

The chain joins TRBV29-1 to TRBJ1-5; 7 positions match TRBD1. This CDR3 is built from 15 residues. CDR1 SQVTM and CDR2 ANQGSEA come from the germline V gene. Trimming cost V 4 bases and J 1 base; bases outside gene matches: 7. CDR3 residues: CSVGLGGGSNQPQHF. The DNA for the CDR3 is TGCAGCGTTGGCTTAGGGGGCGGGAGCAATCAGCCCCAGCATTTT.

The chain has TRBV3-1 and TRBJ2-7; the D gene is possibly TRBD1 (5 bases). V was clipped by 0 bases and J by 0 bases, with 15 bases between them. The germline CDR1 and CDR2 sequences are LGHDT and YNNKEL (reference sequence). The CDR3 contains 17 residues. The CDR3 loop reads CASSQDAVTVSSYEQYF. CDR3 nucleotide sequence: TGTGCCAGCAGCCAAGATGCCGTGACAGTGAGCTCCTACGAGCAGTACTTC.

The rearrangement joins TRBV5-4 to TRBJ2-3, with a possible D match to TRBD1 (5 bases). CDR3 length: 13 residues. The V gene lost 4 bases and the J gene lost 4 bases, with 10 bases spanning the gap. Germline loops: CDR1 SGHNT, CDR2 YYREEE (reference sequence). CDR3 nucleotide sequence: TGTGCCAGCAGCGCCCAGGGTCCAGATACGCAGTATTTT. Translated, it gives CASSAQGPDTQYF.

V usage is TRBV10-3 and J usage is TRBJ2-7; perhaps D is TRBD1 or TRBD2 (5 bases each). Trimming removed 10 bases at V and 3 bases at J, with 13 bases between. This CDR3 is built from 12 residues. Germline loops: CDR1 ENHRY, CDR2 SYGVKD. CDR3 nucleotides: TGTGCCAGTTCCGGGACCTACTACGAGCAGTACTTC. Its protein is CASSGTYYEQYF.

The rearrangement uses TRBV4-2 and TRBJ1-2, with D perhaps TRBD1 (5 bases). Trimming took off 3 bases at V and 4 bases at J, with 12 bases between the two ends. The germline V gene encodes CDR1 LGHNA and CDR2 YNFKEQ. The CDR3 extends over 14 amino acids. As DNA, the CDR3 is TGTGCCAGCAGCCACGAACCAGGGAGCTATGGCTACACCTTC. Protein product: CASSHEPGSYGYTF.

This CDR3 is CASTQKVGTVNTGELFF. CDR3 bases: TGTGCCAGCACCCAGAAGGTGGGGACAGTGAACACCGGGGAGCTGTTTTTT. The gene calls are TRBV6-1 and TRBJ2-2, with TRBD1 identical over 7 bases. V shed 7 bases and J 1 base; nucleotides not matched to a gene: 12. Germline lookup yields CDR1 MNHNS and CDR2 SASEGT. The CDR3 has 17 amino acids.

The CDR3 DNA is TGTGCCAGCAGTTTTGGGGGAGGGAAATCAGATACGCAGTATTTT. Translation: CASSFGGGKSDTQYF. The V call is TRBV28, the J call TRBJ2-3; TRBD2 matches 7 bases. Germline CDR1 is MDHEN and CDR2 is SYDVKM. Germline trimming cut 3 bases from V and 4 bases from J; bases unmatched to any gene: 7. The CDR3 runs 15 residues.

This chain uses TRBV18 with TRBJ1-1; 10 bases line up with TRBD1. V lost 3 bases and J lost 1; bases outside the gene matches: 8. Germline V gene lookup returns CDR1 KGHSH and CDR2 LQKENI. The CDR3 has 17 residues. DNA for the CDR3: TGTGCCAGCTCACCGGAGGGACAGGGGTCTTCGAACACTGAAGCTTTCTTT. This sequence encodes CASSPEGQGSSNTEAFF.

The chain recombines TRBV4-1 with TRBJ2-5, with D perhaps matching TRBD1 (5 bases). Germline V gene data show CDR1 as MGHRA and CDR2 as YSYEKL. The CDR3 length is 17 residues. V lost 0 bases to trimming and J lost 5 bases, with 19 bases between them. CDR3 in amino acids: CASSQDRGPGSSETQYF. CDR3 DNA sequence: TGCGCCAGCAGCCAAGATAGGGGTCCGGGTAGCTCGGAGACCCAGTACTTC.

The J gene is TRBJ2-3, the V gene TRBV11-2; 9 nucleotides match TRBD2. The CDR3 totals 15 residues. With 5 bases clipped from V and 5 bases from J, the junction kept 8 bases outside the gene matches. Germline CDR1 is SGHAT and CDR2 is FQNNGV. This CDR3 reads CASSARGSGGDTQYF. CDR3 nucleotides: TGTGCCAGCAGCGCCCGCGGTAGCGGGGGAGATACGCAGTATTTT.

The rearrangement uses TRBV30 and TRBJ1-6; the D gene is possibly TRBD1 (5 bases). The CDR3 sequence is 12 residues long. The V end was cut by 1 base, the J end by 7 bases, with 5 bases between. Germline CDR1 reads GTSNPN; CDR2 reads SVGIG (reference sequence). For the CDR3, the DNA is TGTGCCTGGAGTGAGGGGAATTCACCCCTCCACTTT. This codes for CAWSEGNSPLHF.

This chain joins TRBV5-1 and TRBJ2-1; possible D gene TRBD1, 6 bases. Germline assignment: CDR1 SGHRS and CDR2 YFSETQ. V shed 0 bases and J shed 15 bases, with 13 bases lying between them. The CDR3 runs 12 residues. The CDR3 protein is CASSLEDSVPFF. CDR3 nucleotides: TGCGCCAGCAGCTTGGAGGACAGCGTTCCGTTCTTC.

The V call is TRBV7-9, the J call TRBJ2-4, with 7 bases aligning to TRBD2. Germline V gives CDR1 SEHNR, CDR2 FQNEAQ (reference sequence). V gave up 3 bases and J gave up 3 bases; unmatched junction bases: 5. CDR3 size: 15 residues. CDR3 in DNA: TGTGCCAGCAGCTTCGCGGGGGTGGACAAAAACATTCAGTACTTC. Amino acids: CASSFAGVDKNIQYF.

This chain links TRBV6-2 or TRBV6-3 with TRBJ2-7; D is unclear. The germline V and J ends were trimmed by 11 bases and 5 bases, with 25 bases remaining between them. The CDR3 consists of 15 residues. Germline loops: CDR1 MNHEY, CDR2 SVGEGT. CDR3 in amino acids: CASMISMYNPDEQYF. The CDR3 bases are TGTGCCTCCATGATCAGCATGTATAATCCGGACGAGCAGTACTTC.

The chain couples TRBV12-3 or TRBV12-4 to TRBJ2-3, with D possibly being TRBD2 (5 bases). The CDR3 consists of 12 residues. V dropped 7 bases and J dropped 7 bases, with 12 bases sitting between them. The CDR3 spells CASTPSLYTQYF. In nucleotides, the CDR3 is TGTGCCAGCACCCCTAGCCTTTATACGCAGTATTTT.

V gene TRBV6-5 combines with J gene TRBJ1-1, with D perhaps TRBD1 (5 bases). Trimming took 6 bases from V and 3 from J, leaving 14 bases between them. Germline values: CDR1 MNHEY, CDR2 SVGAGI. The CDR3 runs to 14 residues. CDR3 nucleotides: TGTGCCAGCAGCCCCCAGGGTTCCGACACTGAAGCTTTCTTT. Its protein product is CASSPQGSDTEAFF.

The chain links TRBV4-2 to TRBJ2-1; 7 positions match TRBD2. CDR1 is LGHNA, CDR2 YNFKEQ, per germline. J was trimmed by 12 bases and V by 0 bases; bases with no gene match: 17. CDR3 length: 17 residues. CDR3 nucleotides: TGTGCCAGCAGCCAAGATGCCGCTGGCGGGGGAGACCGGGGGCAGTTCTTC. As protein: CASSQDAAGGGDRGQFF.

The chain links TRBV30 to TRBJ2-7, with D unclear. The length of the CDR3 is 13 residues. Per the germline V gene, CDR1 is GTSNPN and CDR2 is SVGIG (reference sequence). Trimming left V 4 bases short and J 3 bases short, with 13 bases between. The CDR3, as DNA: TGTGCCTGGACCCCAGACTTAAACTACGAGCAGTACTTC. Its protein product is CAWTPDLNYEQYF.

This chain links TRBV9 with TRBJ1-2; the match to TRBD1 covers 9 bases. The V gene's germline CDR1 is SGDLS and CDR2 YYNGEE. V lost 3 bases, J lost 4 bases, and 4 bases stayed unmatched. CDR3 length equals 14 residues. The CDR3 DNA reads TGTGCCAGCAGCGCTGGGACAGGGAGCTATGGCTACACCTTC. Its protein product is CASSAGTGSYGYTF.

The V gene is TRBV20-1, the J gene TRBJ2-1; 12 nucleotides line up with TRBD2. The CDR3 totals 15 residues. The germline V gene has CDR1 DFQATT and CDR2 SNEGSKA (reference sequence). The trim removed 3 bases at V and 4 bases at J, leaving 4 bases unmatched. The CDR3 loop is CSASPLAGGYNEQFF. The CDR3 coding sequence is TGCAGTGCTAGTCCTCTAGCGGGGGGGTACAATGAGCAGTTCTTC.

The rearrangement links TRBV3-1 to TRBJ2-3; D possibly uses TRBD1 or TRBD2 (5 bases each). The CDR3 runs 13 residues. The germline V gene encodes CDR1 LGHDT and CDR2 YNNKEL (reference sequence). Trimming left V 3 bases short and J 4 bases short, with 8 bases between. The CDR3: CASSQVGADTQYF. CDR3 in DNA: TGTGCCAGCAGCCAGGTGGGGGCAGATACGCAGTATTTT.

This sequence joins TRBV5-1 and TRBJ2-5, with TRBD2 identical over 11 bases. J gave up 4 bases and V 7 bases, and 6 bases lay outside the gene matches. Germline V lookup: CDR1 SGHRS, CDR2 YFSETQ. The CDR3 loop spans 14 amino acids. CDR3 nucleotides: TGCGCCAGCGGGGGCCTAGCGGGGGGAGAGACCCAGTACTTC. Protein product: CASGGLAGGETQYF.

This chain joins TRBV5-8 and TRBJ2-5; unclear D gene. Germline CDR1 and CDR2: SGHTS and YDEGEE. This CDR3 comprises 15 residues. Trimming stripped 0 bases from V and 2 bases from J, with 11 bases between. The CDR3: CASSLVGEKQETQYF. As DNA, the CDR3 is TGTGCCAGCAGCTTGGTAGGCGAGAAGCAAGAGACCCAGTACTTC.

V usage is TRBV7-2 and J usage is TRBJ2-7; tentative D call: TRBD1 (6 bases). CDR3 size: 14 residues. Deletions cut 5 bases from V and 7 bases from J, with 18 bases between. The germline V gene has CDR1 SGHTA and CDR2 FQGNSA. CDR3 sequence (DNA): TGTGCCAGCAGCCCCCAGGGGCAGCTCGGGGAGCAGTACTTC. Its protein product is CASSPQGQLGEQYF.

The V gene is TRBV20-1, the J gene TRBJ2-1; D remains ambiguous. The CDR3 loop spans 11 amino acids. Germline CDR1 DFQATT, CDR2 SNEGSKA (reference sequence). The V and J ends lost 3 bases and 5 bases respectively, with 5 bases between them. In DNA, the CDR3 is TGCAGTGCTAGCCCTGACAATGAGCAGTTCTTC. It encodes CSASPDNEQFF.